This TCR beta chain was sequenced during a study of cytomegalovirus exposure and HLA in healthy donors. General observations from the study: TCR beta V- and J-gene trimming was later associated with a missense DCLRE1C variant. Sequences of the TCR beta chain were said to predict the HLA-A and HLA-B alleles of most subjects accurately.

A note on this clone: The antigen is not known.

The PCR employed 60 Vbeta primers together with 13 Jbeta primers. Method: immunoSEQ multiplex PCR; TCRdb's copy keeps in-frame clones and lacks some. The sample shows about 190,000 clones, roughly 84% of them seen only once. CDR3 length: 13 amino acids. The germline gives CDR1 MGHRA, CDR2 YSYEKL. Trimming took 8 bases from V and 4 from J; bases not matched to a gene: 7. J is TRBJ2-5 and V is TRBV4-1, with TRBD1 matching 7 bases. This clonotype originated in a boy aged 5-17 years in good health and CMV-seronegative. The sequenced sample consisted of PBMCs. The CDR3 loop is CASLDRVGETQYF. The CDR3 DNA reads TGCGCCAGCCTCGACAGGGTGGGAGAGACCCAGTACTTC.